This TCR beta chain was identified during a study of blood T cell repertoires in COVID-19. As for the study in general: Collection of acute and convalescent COVID-19 samples took place in the United States, Italy and Spain. PBMCs, B-cell-depleted T cells, or T cells were the source of the cDNA or gDNA that made up the material.

The CDR3 contains 12 residues. Trimming pared 5 bases from V and 5 bases from J, leaving 6 bases between. The germline gives CDR1 MNHEY, CDR2 SMNVEV (reference sequence). Authors' data handling: Reference gene primer amplification in the assay estimated nucleated cell counts. Assay used: immunoSEQ multiplex PCR; TCRdb lists only in-frame clones, some missing. Clone size and V and J calls were adopted from that table, with D and trimming inferred from the DNA. The sample lists over 50,000 clones; about 81% were seen once. The V gene is TRBV27, the J gene TRBJ2-2; D is unresolved. The sequenced sample was peripheral blood. The receptor was derived from a man older than 75 with acute or convalescent COVID-19. In nucleotides, the CDR3 is TGTGCCAGCAGTCGAGGAACCGGGGAGCTGTTTTTT. Its translation: CASSRGTGELFF.